Presented here are 14 T cell receptor beta chains from one specimen sequenced in a study of blood T cell repertoires in COVID-19. Clones were read by immunoSEQ multiplex PCR, and TCRdb kept only the in-frame ones, dropping some. The data contain about 170,000 clones, more than 70% of them singletons. Sequencing was done on a sample of peripheral blood. All receptors derive from a middle-aged man who had recovered from COVID-19.

The genes are TRBV27 and TRBJ2-2, with TRBD1 matching over 7 bases. Germline CDR1 is MNHEY and CDR2 is SMNVEV (reference sequence). Trimming cost V 4 bases and J 0 bases; bases outside gene matches: 5. There are 16 residues in the CDR3. The chain's CDR3 is CASSSGQASNTGELFF. In DNA, the CDR3 is TGTGCCAGCAGTTCCGGACAGGCATCGAACACCGGGGAGCTGTTTTTT.

In its sample, this clone was seen once. This sequence joins TRBV7-3 and TRBJ2-1; tentatively, D is TRBD2 (6 bases). Trimming cost V 2 bases and J 2 bases, with 7 bases left between them. This CDR3 is 14 amino acids long. Germline V gene lookup returns CDR1 SGHTA and CDR2 FQGTGA. Here the CDR3 DNA reads TGTGCCAGCAGCTTATGGGGGGCCTACAATGAGCAGTTCTTC. It codes for CASSLWGAYNEQFF.

This chain connects TRBV21-1 to TRBJ1-5; the tabulated D call, TRBD1, remains unverified against the DNA. TRBV21-1 is shown as a pseudogene. CDR3 size: 18 residues. Written as DNA, the CDR3 is TGTGCCAGCAGCTCCGAAACCGACAGGACCGTTCTTTATCAGCCCCAGCATTTT. This codes for CASSSETDRTVLYQPQHF.

The rearrangement links TRBV6-5 to TRBJ1-4, with D tentatively TRBD1 (5 bases). Trimming removed 9 bases at V and 8 bases at J, with 19 bases between. The CDR3 sequence is 14 residues long. Germline lookup yields CDR1 MNHEY and CDR2 SVGAGI. The DNA of the CDR3 is TGTGCCAGTCAACGACAAGGGGTCGAGGAAAAACTGTTTTTT. It encodes CASQRQGVEEKLFF.

This chain joins TRBV6-2 or TRBV6-3 and TRBJ1-5, with 9 bases matching TRBD1. V gave up 6 bases and J gave up 1 base; unmatched junction bases: 10. CDR1 MNHEY and CDR2 SVGEGT come from the germline V gene. There are 17 residues in the CDR3. CDR3 coding DNA: TGTGCCAGCAGCCATGGCTTCGGACAGGGGAGCAATCAGCCCCAGCATTTT. This encodes CASSHGFGQGSNQPQHF.

The DNA for the CDR3 is TGTGCCAGCCTCACACAGGGGAAGGATGGCTACACCTTC. This codes for CASLTQGKDGYTF. The V and J genes are TRBV6-6 and TRBJ1-2; the match to TRBD1 covers 7 bases. Germline V gene sequence: CDR1 MNHNY, CDR2 SVGAGI (reference sequence). The CDR3 extends over 13 amino acids. V dropped 8 bases and J dropped 6; count of bases not matched to a gene: 9.

The chain carries TRBV5-5 and TRBJ2-1; 7 bases line up with TRBD1. With V trimmed by 2 bases and J by 0 bases, 2 bases remained unmatched. From germline, CDR1 is SGHKS and CDR2 YYEKEE (reference sequence). The CDR3 consists of 15 residues. CDR3 residues: CASSFAGGSYNEQFF. The CDR3 region has the DNA TGTGCCAGCAGCTTTGCAGGGGGCTCCTACAATGAGCAGTTCTTC.

The chain links TRBV6-6 to TRBJ2-1; D might be TRBD2 (6 bases). CDR3 length: 15 amino acids. The germline V gene encodes CDR1 MNHNY and CDR2 SVGAGI (reference sequence). V lost 0 bases and J lost 8, with 14 bases in between. The CDR3 region has the DNA TGTGCCAGCAGTTACTCGACGGGAGAGTCAGATGAGCAGTTCTTC. Translation gives CASSYSTGESDEQFF.

The chain joins TRBV4-2 to TRBJ2-2; D perhaps matches TRBD1 (6 bases). V was cut by 0 bases and J by 6 bases, with 14 bases left in between. The CDR3 loop spans 16 amino acids. Germline V gene sequence: CDR1 LGHNA, CDR2 YNFKEQ. Here the CDR3 DNA reads TGTGCCAGCAGCCAAGAACTAGGTGGGACACCCGGGGAGCTGTTTTTT. It yields the protein CASSQELGGTPGELFF.

This chain uses TRBV19 with TRBJ2-3; tentative D call: TRBD1 (6 bases). The germline V gene encodes CDR1 LNHDA and CDR2 SQIVND (reference sequence). The ends were cut back, 5 bases at V and 11 bases at J, with 26 bases in the middle. The CDR3 has 16 residues. In DNA form, the CDR3 reads TGTGCCAGTAGTGCACGGACAGCGGACCTTAGGGGTGGGCAGTATTTT. Translating it yields CASSARTADLRGGQYF.

This chain links TRBV3-1 (or the pseudogene TRBV3-2) with TRBJ2-1; TRBD2 aligns across 11 bases. V trimming: 4 bases; J trimming: 4 bases; junction bases outside the gene matches: 6. The length of the CDR3 is 16 residues. Germline CDR1 LGHDT, CDR2 YNNKEL (reference sequence). CDR3 DNA sequence: TGTGCCAGCAGCCCGCGGGTAGCGGGAGGGTACAATGAGCAGTTCTTC. Translated: CASSPRVAGGYNEQFF.

The chain joins TRBV5-6 to TRBJ1-1; no clear D gene. The V end lost 4 bases, the J end lost 0 bases, and 19 bases lay between the germline ends. The CDR3 runs 17 residues. Germline V gene sequence: CDR1 SGHDT, CDR2 YYEEEE. Here the CDR3 DNA reads TGTGCCAGCAGCCCTCCTATAGGAGCGCTCATGAACACTGAAGCTTTCTTT. Translation: CASSPPIGALMNTEAFF.

V and J are TRBV29-1 and TRBJ1-2, with TRBD1 identical over 10 bases. Germline V gives CDR1 SQVTM, CDR2 ANQGSEA. The ends lost 3 bases at V and 0 bases at J; junction bases unmatched: 7. The CDR3 is 16 residues long. The CDR3 here is CSVDLRDRGANYGYTF. The CDR3 nucleotides read TGCAGCGTTGACTTGCGGGACAGGGGAGCTAACTATGGCTACACCTTC.

This chain uses TRBV10-3 with TRBJ1-6; no firm D call. The germline CDR1 and CDR2 sequences are ENHRY and SYGVKD. V was cut by 6 bases and J by 1 base, with 7 bases left in between. The CDR3 totals 14 residues. CDR3 sequence reads: CAISGESYNSPLHF. DNA of the CDR3: TGTGCCATCAGCGGGGAATCCTATAATTCACCCCTCCACTTT.